Shown below are 31 T cell receptor beta chains from a single sample sequenced in a study of T cells in tuberculosis. Thawed, overnight-rested PBMC were stained with GMM-loaded CD1B tetramer, viability dye and anti-CD3, then sorted. The lipid loaded on the CD1B tetramers was C32 glucose monomycolate from Rhodococcus equi. Here immunoSEQ multiplex PCR was the method, and the copy in TCRdb shows in-frame clones only, minus some. The sample holds about 54,000 clones, nearly 90% seen once. The sequenced sample consisted of CD1b-GMM tetramer-negative cells sorted from PBMCs. These receptors were obtained from an adult woman with latent tuberculosis.

V and J are TRBV9 and TRBJ1-1, with 9 bases fitting TRBD1. Germline trimming cut 4 bases from V and 1 base from J; bases unmatched to any gene: 5. CDR1 and CDR2 (germline): SGDLS, YYNGEE. This CDR3 region has 15 residues. The CDR3 protein is CASSPQGAQNTEAFF. The CDR3 DNA reads TGTGCCAGCAGCCCACAGGGGGCCCAGAACACTGAAGCTTTCTTT. The full variable domain, in which reference TRBV9 and TRBJ1-1 provide the parts outside the CDR3, is DSGVTQTPKHLITATGQRVTLRCSPRSGDLSVYWYQQSLDQGLQFLIQYYNGEERAKGNILERFSAQQFPDLHSELNLSSLELGDSALYFCASSPQGAQNTEAFFGQGTRLTVV.

The rearrangement joins TRBV18 to TRBJ2-5; D is possibly TRBD2 (5 bases). This CDR3 is built from 14 residues. The germline gives CDR1 KGHSH, CDR2 LQKENI. V was cut by 5 bases and J by 1 base, with 11 bases left in between. The CDR3 DNA sequence: TGTGCCAGCTCATCAGGACTGCGCCAAGAGACCCAGTACTTC. Translated, it gives CASSSGLRQETQYF.

The chain links TRBV28 to TRBJ2-1, with TRBD2 matching over 12 bases. The V segment lost 1 base and the J segment 8 bases; nucleotides outside the gene matches: 3. Germline V gene sequence: CDR1 MDHEN, CDR2 SYDVKM. The CDR3 has 15 amino acids. This CDR3 is CASSLFLAGGYEQFF. CDR3 coding DNA: TGTGCCAGCAGTTTATTTCTAGCGGGAGGGTATGAGCAGTTCTTC.

The V and J genes are TRBV28 and TRBJ2-7; D perhaps matches TRBD2 (7 bases). Germline CDR1 MDHEN, CDR2 SYDVKM. V dropped 5 bases and J dropped 13 bases, with 24 bases sitting between them. The CDR3 length is 14 residues. CDR3 DNA: TGTGCCAGCAGTCCCGGTGGGCGGGGGCACCGCGACTACTTC. Protein sequence: CASSPGGRGHRDYF.

CDR3 nucleotides: TGTGCCAGCAGCCCGGGGGTGACTAGCGGGAAGTATGAGCAGTTCTTC. Its protein product is CASSPGVTSGKYEQFF. The genes are TRBV14 and TRBJ2-1, with 11 bases aligning to TRBD2. Trimming took 4 bases from V and 8 from J; bases not matched to a gene: 10. Per germline, CDR1 SGHDN and CDR2 FVKESK. This CDR3 is built from 16 residues. Looking up the rest from reference TRBV14 and TRBJ2-1 gives the full variable domain: EAGVTQFPSHSVIEKGQTVTLRCDPISGHDNLYWYRRVMGKEIKFLLHFVKESKQDESGMPNNRFLAERTGGTYSTLKVQPAELEDSGVYFCASSPGVTSGKYEQFFGPGTRLTVL.

The rearrangement links TRBV30 to TRBJ1-2, with a weak D call TRBD1 (5 bases). The CDR3 contains 11 residues. Trimming stripped 8 bases from V and 6 bases from J, with 13 bases between. The V gene's germline CDR1 is GTSNPN and CDR2 SVGIG (reference sequence). In DNA, the CDR3 is TGTGCCACCTCCAGGGCGCATGGCTACACCTTC. This sequence encodes CATSRAHGYTF.

This sequence joins TRBV30 and TRBJ1-1; D might be TRBD1 (6 bases). The CDR3 runs 14 residues. The germline gives CDR1 GTSNPN, CDR2 SVGIG (reference sequence). Trimming removed 0 bases from V and 1 base from J, with 9 bases in between. The CDR3: CAWSVGARNTEAFF. CDR3 nucleotides: TGTGCCTGGAGTGTGGGGGCTCGGAACACTGAAGCTTTCTTT.

The rearrangement links TRBV4-3 to TRBJ1-1; D is perhaps TRBD1 (6 bases). Germline values: CDR1 LGHNA, CDR2 YSLEER. The CDR3 has 15 residues. The V gene lost 2 bases and the J gene lost 1 base, with 11 bases spanning the gap. The CDR3 DNA reads as TGCGCCAGCAGCCAAAACAGGGAACAGAACACTGAAGCTTTCTTT. Its protein product is CASSQNREQNTEAFF.

The rearrangement joins TRBV7-9 to TRBJ2-3, with 11 bases matching TRBD1. The germline V gene has CDR1 SEHNR and CDR2 FQNEAQ (reference sequence). The CDR3 contains 15 residues. With V trimmed by 5 bases and J by 3 bases, 4 bases remained unmatched. This CDR3 is CASSPRDRGTDTQYF. The CDR3 bases are TGTGCCAGCAGCCCACGGGACAGGGGGACAGATACGCAGTATTTT.

The chain carries TRBV9 and TRBJ2-1; 7 bases map to TRBD2. Germline V gives CDR1 SGDLS, CDR2 YYNGEE. V trimming: 4 bases; J trimming: 6 bases; junction bases outside the gene matches: 4. The length of the CDR3 is 13 residues. The DNA of the CDR3 is TGTGCCAGCAGCACAGCTAGCGGCAATGAGCAGTTCTTC. It is translated as CASSTASGNEQFF. Filled out from reference TRBV9 and TRBJ2-1, the complete variable domain reads DSGVTQTPKHLITATGQRVTLRCSPRSGDLSVYWYQQSLDQGLQFLIQYYNGEERAKGNILERFSAQQFPDLHSELNLSSLELGDSALYFCASSTASGNEQFFGPGTRLTVL.

This clone has just one count. This chain connects TRBV11-2 to TRBJ2-1; a weak D match, TRBD1 (5 bases). V lost 1 base and J lost 7, with 14 bases in between. The CDR3 is made up of 15 amino acids. Per germline, CDR1 SGHAT and CDR2 FQNNGV. The CDR3 protein is CASSLVAGLGNEQFF. The CDR3 bases are TGTGCCAGCAGCTTAGTGGCAGGGTTGGGGAATGAGCAGTTCTTC. The complete variable domain, with remaining parts taken from reference TRBV11-2 and TRBJ2-1, reads EAGVAQSPRYKIIEKRQSVAFWCNPISGHATLYWYQQILGQGPKLLIQFQNNGVVDDSQLPKDRFSAERLKGVDSTLKIQPAKLEDSAVYLCASSLVAGLGNEQFFGPGTRLTVL.

This chain connects TRBV2 to TRBJ2-7; 7 bases line up with TRBD2. Per the germline V gene, CDR1 is SNHLY and CDR2 is FYNNEI. The length of the CDR3 is 18 residues. The V segment lost 0 bases and the J segment 1 base; nucleotides outside the gene matches: 12. The CDR3 bases are TGTGCCAGCAGTGAAGCGCGGCCCCTAGTAGCGGGTTCCTACGAGCAGTACTTC. It codes for CASSEARPLVAGSYEQYF.

The chain is built from TRBV5-1 and TRBJ2-7, with TRBD1 matching over 9 bases. The trim removed 0 bases at V and 4 bases at J, leaving 8 bases unmatched. The germline V gene encodes CDR1 SGHRS and CDR2 YFSETQ. This CDR3 comprises 16 residues. This CDR3 is CASSLGMGTGSYEQYF. CDR3 sequence (DNA): TGCGCCAGCAGCTTGGGGATGGGGACAGGGAGTTACGAGCAGTACTTC.

V gene TRBV5-8 combines with J gene TRBJ2-1; 8 bases match TRBD1. Per germline, CDR1 SGHTS and CDR2 YDEGEE. Trimming removed 4 bases from V and 5 bases from J; junction bases left unmatched: 8. The CDR3 runs 15 residues. Here the CDR3 reads CASSADPTGDNEQFF. CDR3 bases: TGTGCCAGCAGCGCTGACCCGACAGGGGACAATGAGCAGTTCTTC. The variable domain in full, completed from reference TRBV5-8 and TRBJ2-1, reads EAGVTQSPTHLIKTRGQQATLRCSPISGHTSVYWYQQALGLGLQFLLWYDEGEERNRGNFPPRFSGRQFPNYSSELNVNALELEDSALYLCASSADPTGDNEQFFGPGTRLTVL.

This clone is a singleton in its sample. CDR3 coding DNA: TGTGCCAGTAGTGTCGGACAGGGAATCTATGGCTACACCTTC. Translated: CASSVGQGIYGYTF. The chain carries TRBV19 and TRBJ1-2; TRBD1 matches 8 bases. The CDR3 is 14 residues long. Germline CDR1 reads LNHDA; CDR2 reads SQIVND (reference sequence). The junction had 6 bases not matched to a gene; V was cut back by 5 bases and J by 4 bases.

V gene TRBV28 combines with J gene TRBJ2-5; TRBD1 agrees at 9 bases. Germline V gives CDR1 MDHEN, CDR2 SYDVKM. Germline trimming cut 5 bases from V and 5 bases from J; bases unmatched to any gene: 9. The CDR3 covers 15 residues. The CDR3 protein is CASSTTGGLGETQYF. CDR3 in DNA: TGTGCCAGCAGTACGACAGGGGGGTTGGGGGAGACCCAGTACTTC.

The chain recombines TRBV29-1 with TRBJ1-3; D is perhaps TRBD1 (5 bases). The V gene's germline CDR1 is SQVTM and CDR2 ANQGSEA. With 6 bases removed from V and 1 base from J, the gap between germline ends came to 16 bases. The CDR3 spans 15 residues. The CDR3 nucleotides read TGCAGCGTGGTCCCAGGGTCCAATTCTGGAAACACCATATATTTT. It specifies CSVVPGSNSGNTIYF.

CDR3 bases: TGTGCCTGGTCGGGACAGGACACCTACGAGCAGTACTTC. It encodes CAWSGQDTYEQYF. J is TRBJ2-5 and V is TRBV30, with 8 positions matching TRBD1. The J call could be wrong; TRBJ2-7 is a better fit for the DNA end. Germline V gene sequence: CDR1 GTSNPN, CDR2 SVGIG (reference sequence). The CDR3 contains 13 residues.

This chain uses TRBV6-5 with TRBJ2-5; 10 bases align to TRBD1. Germline CDR1 MNHEY, CDR2 SVGAGI. CDR3 length: 15 residues. Trimming took 6 bases from V and 7 from J; bases not matched to a gene: 11. CDR3 nucleotide sequence: TGTGCCAGCAGCGCCGAGGGGACAGGGGTAGGGACCCAGTACTTC. Its protein is CASSAEGTGVGTQYF.

The chain is built from TRBV7-9 and TRBJ1-2; D call uncertain. This CDR3 spans 11 amino acids. Trimming left V 4 bases short and J 7 bases short, with 7 bases between. Germline-derived CDR1 and CDR2 are SEHNR and FQNEAQ (reference sequence). CDR3 amino acids: CASSWIAGYTF. DNA of the CDR3: TGTGCCAGCAGCTGGATAGCTGGCTACACCTTC.

This sequence joins TRBV5-6 and TRBJ1-2; D is uncertain. The CDR3 has 14 amino acids. The V end lost 0 bases, the J end lost 3 bases, and 9 bases lay between the germline ends. Germline values: CDR1 SGHDT, CDR2 YYEEEE. The CDR3 DNA reads as TGTGCCAGCAGCTTGGGGGGAGAAGACTATGGCTACACCTTC. Protein product: CASSLGGEDYGYTF.

This clone is a singleton in its sample. The J gene is TRBJ2-3, the V gene TRBV9; D may be TRBD2 (5 bases). The V gene lost 0 bases and the J gene lost 3 bases, with 14 bases spanning the gap. The CDR3 runs 16 residues. The germline CDR1 and CDR2 sequences are SGDLS and YYNGEE. Here the CDR3 reads CASSVGTGVWTDTQYF. The CDR3 coding sequence is TGTGCCAGCAGCGTAGGAACCGGGGTTTGGACAGATACGCAGTATTTT.

V usage is TRBV20-1 and J usage is TRBJ1-1; the D gene is possibly TRBD1 (6 bases). The CDR3 loop spans 11 amino acids. Per the germline V gene, CDR1 is DFQATT and CDR2 is SNEGSKA (reference sequence). For the CDR3, the DNA is TGCGGGTACAGGGAAAGAACTGAAGCTTTCTTT. Protein product: CGYRERTEAFF.

The V call is TRBV9, the J call TRBJ2-1; 7 bases map to TRBD1. Germline loops: CDR1 SGDLS, CDR2 YYNGEE. V was pared by 4 bases and J by 0 bases, with 16 bases of the junction left unmatched. The CDR3 sequence is 19 residues long. CDR3 nucleotides: TGTGCCAGCAGCAACAGGGGACGCGGTGGTGGGAGCTCCTACAATGAGCAGTTCTTC. Its translation is CASSNRGRGGGSSYNEQFF.

This CDR3 reads CASSRTGGADYGYTF. CDR3 bases: TGCGCCAGCAGCCGGACAGGGGGCGCGGACTATGGCTACACCTTC. The V call is TRBV4-1, the J call TRBJ1-2, with TRBD1 identical over 11 bases. This CDR3 region has 15 residues. The germline gives CDR1 MGHRA, CDR2 YSYEKL. V shed 4 bases and J 3 bases; nucleotides not matched to a gene: 4.

The chain links TRBV4-3 to TRBJ2-5; TRBD2 matches at 8 bases. From germline, CDR1 is LGHNA and CDR2 YSLEER. Germline trimming cut 0 bases from V and 5 bases from J; bases unmatched to any gene: 14. CDR3 size: 18 residues. For the CDR3, the DNA is TGCGCCAGCAGCCAAGATGAGGTAGCGGGGTTTACCACGGAGACCCAGTACTTC. It encodes CASSQDEVAGFTTETQYF.

The chain couples TRBV4-3 to TRBJ1-1, with 8 bases fitting TRBD1. Unmatched junction bases numbered 10, after V lost 4 bases and J lost 0 bases. Germline CDR1 reads LGHNA; CDR2 reads YSLEER. The CDR3 is made up of 17 amino acids. CDR3 in amino acids: CASSLRYTGGMNTEAFF. The CDR3 DNA is TGCGCCAGCAGCCTTAGGTACACAGGGGGTATGAACACTGAAGCTTTCTTT.

The gene calls are TRBV13 and TRBJ2-3; 7 bases are a match to TRBD2. The CDR3 contains 16 residues. V lost 6 bases and J lost 4; bases outside the gene matches: 13. The germline V gene encodes CDR1 PRHDT and CDR2 FYEKMQ (reference sequence). This chain's CDR3 is CASRIRGLEVSDTQYF. DNA of the CDR3: TGTGCCAGCAGAATACGCGGACTAGAGGTGTCAGATACGCAGTATTTT. Based on the CDR3 plus reference TRBV13 and TRBJ2-3, the full variable domain is AAGVIQSPRHLIKEKRETATLKCYPIPRHDTVYWYQQGPGQDPQFLISFYEKMQSDKGSIPDRFSAQQFSDYHSELNMSSLELGDSALYFCASRIRGLEVSDTQYFGPGTRLTVL.

V usage is TRBV2 and J usage is TRBJ1-5; tentative D call: TRBD1 (5 bases). This CDR3 has 15 amino acids. Trimming took off 3 bases at V and 16 bases at J, with 25 bases between the two ends. Per the germline V gene, CDR1 is SNHLY and CDR2 is FYNNEI. CDR3 sequence: CASSDNRLTRDSRHF. The DNA for the CDR3 is TGTGCCAGCAGTGATAATCGTTTAACCAGGGACTCTAGACATTTT.

The chain is built from TRBV19 and TRBJ2-7, with D possibly TRBD2 on 5 matching bases. The CDR3 is 14 amino acids. Germline V gene lookup returns CDR1 LNHDA and CDR2 SQIVND (reference sequence). The V end was cut by 1 base, the J end by 5 bases, with 12 bases between. The CDR3 DNA reads as TGTGCCAGTAGTATAGGATTTCACGGGAACGAGCAGTACTTC. Translating it yields CASSIGFHGNEQYF.

The chain is built from TRBV7-9 and TRBJ1-6, with 12 bases identical to TRBD1. V lost 5 bases, J lost 9 bases, and 8 bases stayed unmatched. Germline CDR1 SEHNR, CDR2 FQNEAQ (reference sequence). The CDR3 extends over 16 amino acids. The CDR3 sequence: CASSLTGTGGGSPLHF. CDR3 in DNA: TGTGCCAGCAGCCTAACCGGGACAGGGGGCGGTTCACCCCTCCACTTT.